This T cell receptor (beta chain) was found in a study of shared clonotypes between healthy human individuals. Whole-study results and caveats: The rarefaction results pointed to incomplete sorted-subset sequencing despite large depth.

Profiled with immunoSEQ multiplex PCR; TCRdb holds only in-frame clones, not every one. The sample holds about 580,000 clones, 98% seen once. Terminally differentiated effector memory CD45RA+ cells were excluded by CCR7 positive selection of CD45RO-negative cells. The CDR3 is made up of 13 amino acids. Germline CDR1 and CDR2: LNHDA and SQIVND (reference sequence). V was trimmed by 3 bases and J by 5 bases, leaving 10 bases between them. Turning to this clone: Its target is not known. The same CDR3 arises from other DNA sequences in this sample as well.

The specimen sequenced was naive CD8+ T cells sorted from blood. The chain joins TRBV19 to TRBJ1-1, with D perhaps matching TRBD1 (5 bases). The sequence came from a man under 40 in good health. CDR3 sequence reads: CASSIVGGTEAFF. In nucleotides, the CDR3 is TGTGCCAGTAGTATTGTGGGGGGGACTGAAGCTTTCTTT.